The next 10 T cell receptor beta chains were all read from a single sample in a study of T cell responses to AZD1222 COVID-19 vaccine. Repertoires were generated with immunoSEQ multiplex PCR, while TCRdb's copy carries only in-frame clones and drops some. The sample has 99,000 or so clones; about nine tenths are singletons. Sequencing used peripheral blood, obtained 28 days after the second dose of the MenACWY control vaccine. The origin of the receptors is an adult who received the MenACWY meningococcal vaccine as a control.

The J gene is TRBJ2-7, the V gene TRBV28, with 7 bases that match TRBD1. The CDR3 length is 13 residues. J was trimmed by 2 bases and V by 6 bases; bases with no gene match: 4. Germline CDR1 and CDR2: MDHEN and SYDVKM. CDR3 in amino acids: CASRTGLTYEQYF. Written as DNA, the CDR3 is TGTGCCAGCAGGACAGGGCTAACCTACGAGCAGTACTTC.

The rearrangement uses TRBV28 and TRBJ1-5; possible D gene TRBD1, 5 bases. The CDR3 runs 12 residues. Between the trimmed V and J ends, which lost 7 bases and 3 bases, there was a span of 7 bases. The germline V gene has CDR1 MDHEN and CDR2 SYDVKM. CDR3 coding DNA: TGTGCCAGCACGGGACCCAATCAGCCCCAGCATTTT. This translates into CASTGPNQPQHF. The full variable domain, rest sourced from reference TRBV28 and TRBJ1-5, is DVKVTQSSRYLVKRTGEKVFLECVQDMDHENMFWYRQDPGLGLRLIYFSYDVKMKEKGDIPEGYSVSREKKERFSLILESASTNQTSMYLCASTGPNQPQHFGDGTRLSIL.

The chain's CDR3 is CASSQGRTPGLWEQFF. CDR3 sequence (DNA): TGCGCCAGCAGCCAAGGCAGAACACCAGGGTTATGGGAGCAGTTCTTC. The V and J genes are TRBV4-3 and TRBJ2-1, with TRBD1 as a possible D gene (5 bases). The V end was cut by 1 base, the J end by 10 bases, with 20 bases between. Germline-derived CDR1 and CDR2 are LGHNA and YSLEER. This CDR3 is built from 16 residues.

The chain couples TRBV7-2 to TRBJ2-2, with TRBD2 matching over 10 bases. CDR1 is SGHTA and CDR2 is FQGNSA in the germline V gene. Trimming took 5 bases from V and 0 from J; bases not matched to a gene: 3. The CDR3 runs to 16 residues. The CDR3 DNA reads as TGTGCCAGCAGCCACGGACTAGCGGCGAACACCGGGGAGCTGTTTTTT. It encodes CASSHGLAANTGELFF.

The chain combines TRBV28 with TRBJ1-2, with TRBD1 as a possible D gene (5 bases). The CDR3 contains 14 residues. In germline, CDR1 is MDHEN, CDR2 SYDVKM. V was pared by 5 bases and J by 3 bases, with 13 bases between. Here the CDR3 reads CASSPGEGYYGYTF. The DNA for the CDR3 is TGTGCCAGCAGTCCGGGGGAGGGGTACTATGGCTACACCTTC.

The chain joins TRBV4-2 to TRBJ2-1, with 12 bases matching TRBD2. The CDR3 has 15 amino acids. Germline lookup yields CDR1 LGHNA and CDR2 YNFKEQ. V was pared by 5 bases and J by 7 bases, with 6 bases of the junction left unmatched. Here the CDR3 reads CASSGSSGGANEQFF. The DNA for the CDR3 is TGTGCCAGCAGCGGTTCTAGCGGGGGGGCTAATGAGCAGTTCTTC.

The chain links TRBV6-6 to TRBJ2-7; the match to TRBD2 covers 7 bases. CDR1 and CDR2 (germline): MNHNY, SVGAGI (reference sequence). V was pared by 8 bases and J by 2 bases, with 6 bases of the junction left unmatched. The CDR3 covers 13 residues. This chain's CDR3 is CASWAGTTYEQYF. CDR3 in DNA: TGTGCCAGCTGGGCGGGGACTACCTACGAGCAGTACTTC.

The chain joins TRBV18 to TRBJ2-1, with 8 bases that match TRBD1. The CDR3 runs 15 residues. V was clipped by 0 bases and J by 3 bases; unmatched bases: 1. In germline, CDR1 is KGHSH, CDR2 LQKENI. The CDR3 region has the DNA TGTGCCAGCTCACCACCCGGGACAGGCTACAATGAGCAGTTCTTC. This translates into CASSPPGTGYNEQFF.

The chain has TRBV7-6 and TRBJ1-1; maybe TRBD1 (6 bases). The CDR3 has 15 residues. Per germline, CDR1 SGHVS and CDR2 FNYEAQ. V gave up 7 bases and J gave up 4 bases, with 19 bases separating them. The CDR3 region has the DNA TGTGCCAGCACCGAGGAGTCAGGGGCGAGCACTGAAGCTTTCTTT. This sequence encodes CASTEESGASTEAFF.

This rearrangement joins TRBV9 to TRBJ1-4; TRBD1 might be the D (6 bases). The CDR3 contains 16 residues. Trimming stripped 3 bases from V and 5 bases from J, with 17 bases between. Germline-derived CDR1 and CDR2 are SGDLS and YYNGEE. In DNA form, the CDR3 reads TGTGCCAGCAGCGCCGGAGACAGGACCCTAAATGAAAAACTGTTTTTT. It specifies CASSAGDRTLNEKLFF.